The 29 T cell receptor beta chains presented below share a single source sample, sequenced in a study of metastatic and nonmetastatic thyroid tumors. No treatment had been given to any patient before thyroid surgery. TCRdb ran MiXCR on the PCR reads. This sample has about 92,000 clones, with 15% found just once. Sequencing was done on a sample of blood. Receptors originate from a female donor with papillary thyroid cancer or a benign thyroid nodule (not recorded which). Some clones in this sample may be carry-over from other donors' samples.

This clone was found many times. The gene calls are TRBV30 and TRBJ1-6; 8 bases align to TRBD1. This CDR3 is 13 amino acids long. Losses at the gene ends were 3 bases for V and 7 bases for J; bases not matched to a gene: 2. The germline CDR1 and CDR2 sequences are GTSNPN and SVGIG (reference sequence). The CDR3 DNA follows: TGTGCCTGGAGGGGACAGGAGAATTCACCCCTCCACTTT. It codes for CAWRGQENSPLHF.

This clone was counted ten times or more. The chain links TRBV6-1 to TRBJ1-5, with TRBD1 identical over 9 bases. Per the germline V gene, CDR1 is MNHNS and CDR2 is SASEGT. There are 15 residues in the CDR3. With V trimmed by 6 bases and J by 6 bases, 9 bases remained unmatched. The CDR3 nucleotides are TGTGCCAGCAGCCTCACAGGGGGCGCGGCTCAGCCCCAGCATTTT. This translates into CASSLTGGAAQPQHF.

This clone was found many times. V gene TRBV20-1 combines with J gene TRBJ1-1, with TRBD1 matching over 11 bases. This CDR3 has 14 amino acids. The J segment lost 3 bases and the V segment lost 6 bases, leaving 6 bases of the junction unmatched. CDR1 is DFQATT, CDR2 SNEGSKA, per germline (reference sequence). In DNA, the CDR3 is TGCAGTGCCCAGGACAGGGGGCTGGACACTGAAGCTTTCTTT. Translated: CSAQDRGLDTEAFF.

This clone was recorded at least ten times. V usage is TRBV6-1 and J usage is TRBJ1-1; 7 positions agree with TRBD1. The CDR3 covers 14 residues. Trimming cost V 6 bases and J 1 base; bases outside gene matches: 5. The germline gives CDR1 MNHNS, CDR2 SASEGT. This CDR3 is CASRLGQWNTEAFF. The DNA of the CDR3 is TGTGCCAGCAGGTTGGGACAGTGGAACACTGAAGCTTTCTTT.

The chain joins TRBV28 to TRBJ1-2, with D possibly TRBD1 on 6 matching bases. The length of the CDR3 is 15 residues. Germline V gene data show CDR1 as MDHEN and CDR2 as SYDVKM. V lost 10 bases and J lost 3, with 21 bases in between. The CDR3 sequence: CAIGAVDSLYYGYTF. The CDR3 nucleotides are TGTGCCATCGGGGCAGTGGACAGCTTATACTATGGCTACACCTTC.

About this clone: A read error may be the cause here, since a much bigger clone is one base away. This sequence joins TRBV15 and TRBJ2-5, with D maybe TRBD2 (6 bases). CDR1 is LNHNV, CDR2 YYDKDF, per germline (reference sequence). The CDR3 is 12 amino acids. The CDR3 is CATIRGGETQYF. In nucleotides, the CDR3 is TGTGCCACCATCAGAGGAGGGGAGACCCAGTACTTC.

There are a few counts of this clone. V usage is TRBV28 and J usage is TRBJ2-7; 10 nucleotides match TRBD1. V was pared by 6 bases and J by 5 bases, with 10 bases of the junction left unmatched. The germline V gene encodes CDR1 MDHEN and CDR2 SYDVKM. This CDR3 region has 15 residues. The CDR3 bases are TGTGCCAGCAGAGATATCGGGACAGGGGATGACGAGCAGTACTTC. Its protein product is CASRDIGTGDDEQYF.

This clone has ten or more counts. The chain carries TRBV20-1 and TRBJ2-1; a weak D match, TRBD2 (6 bases). The CDR3 is 16 amino acids. The germline V gene encodes CDR1 DFQATT and CDR2 SNEGSKA (reference sequence). V lost 5 bases, J lost 4 bases, and 21 bases lay in between. The DNA of the CDR3 is TGCAGTGCTGCCCCCAGTGGCCTAGCGCATTACAATGAGCAGTTCTTC. Its protein is CSAAPSGLAHYNEQFF.

This clone has more than one count but fewer than ten. This chain links TRBV19 with TRBJ2-7, with 8 bases aligning to TRBD2. The V gene end was trimmed by 7 bases and the J gene end by 10 bases; junction bases not matched to a gene: 15. Germline loops: CDR1 LNHDA, CDR2 SQIVND (reference sequence). The CDR3 contains 14 residues. The CDR3, as DNA: TGTGCCAGTATTAAAATGGGACTAGACTACTATCAGTACTTC. As protein: CASIKMGLDYYQYF.

This clone was observed many times. The chain uses TRBV27 and TRBJ2-5; TRBD2 aligns across 13 bases. Germline V gene data show CDR1 as MNHEY and CDR2 as SMNVEV (reference sequence). Trimming at V came to 4 bases and at J to 5 bases, leaving 13 bases not matched to a gene. The CDR3 runs to 18 residues. DNA of the CDR3: TGTGCCAGCAGTTCACAGGGAGGGGGACTAGCGGGACGGGAGACCCAGTACTTC. Encoded protein: CASSSQGGGLAGRETQYF.

This clone has a count of ten or more. At the DNA level, this CDR3 is encoded by other sequences in the same sample as well. The chain uses TRBV2 and TRBJ2-2; D possibly corresponds to TRBD1 (5 bases). The germline CDR1 and CDR2 sequences are SNHLY and FYNNEI. This CDR3 contains 15 residues. V shed 7 bases and J shed 0 bases, with 12 bases lying between them. CDR3 protein: CASTPGRANTGELFF. The DNA of the CDR3 is TGTGCCAGCACCCCAGGGCGAGCGAACACCGGGGAGCTGTTTTTT.

This clone occurred many times. The chain links TRBV2 to TRBJ2-7, with TRBD1 matching over 7 bases. The junction had 12 bases not matched to a gene; V was cut back by 0 bases and J by 4 bases. The CDR3 is 17 residues long. The germline V gene has CDR1 SNHLY and CDR2 FYNNEI. The CDR3, as DNA: TGTGCCAGCAGTGAAGCGAGAGGTCGGGACAGACTATACGAGCAGTACTTC. This encodes CASSEARGRDRLYEQYF. Together with reference TRBV2 and TRBJ2-7, the CDR3 gives the full variable domain: EPEVTQTPSHQVTQMGQEVILRCVPISNHLYFYWYRQILGQKVEFLVSFYNNEISEKSEIFDDQFSVERPDGSNFTLKIRSTKLEDSAMYFCASSEARGRDRLYEQYFGPGTRLTVT.

This clone was observed at least ten times. The genes are TRBV6-1 and TRBJ1-1; TRBD1 might be the D (6 bases). CDR1 MNHNS and CDR2 SASEGT come from the germline V gene. The V end lost 6 bases, the J end lost 11 bases, and 19 bases lay between the germline ends. The CDR3 consists of 13 residues. CDR3 in DNA: TGTGCCAGCAGCGAAACTTCTGACAGGTTGGCTTTCTTT. Encoded protein: CASSETSDRLAFF.

This clone came up many times. The genes are TRBV4-2 and TRBJ2-7; D could derive from TRBD1 or TRBD2 (6 bases each). The CDR3 spans 16 residues. V dropped 0 bases and J dropped 7 bases, with 19 bases sitting between them. Germline CDR1 reads LGHNA; CDR2 reads YNFKEQ. CDR3 sequence (DNA): TGTGCCAGCAGCCAAGATCTGGGGGCCGGGGCGGGAGAGCAGTACTTC. Residues: CASSQDLGAGAGEQYF.

The sample holds a few counts of this clone. The chain couples TRBV6-1 to TRBJ2-1; 12 nucleotides align to TRBD2. The CDR3 covers 15 residues. Germline assignment: CDR1 MNHNS and CDR2 SASEGT. Trimming took 6 bases from V and 9 from J; bases not matched to a gene: 9. The CDR3 protein is CASSRLAGAPREQFF. The CDR3 DNA is TGTGCCAGCAGCCGACTAGCGGGAGCGCCCCGTGAGCAGTTCTTC.

This clone appeared many times. The V and J genes are TRBV6-5 and TRBJ2-5, with D unresolved. Germline CDR1 reads MNHEY; CDR2 reads SVGAGI. V lost 3 bases and J lost 4, with 12 bases in between. The CDR3 totals 14 residues. DNA for the CDR3: TGTGCCAGCAGTTATCTCGGTAGCCGAGAGACCCAGTACTTC. Its translation is CASSYLGSRETQYF.

On this clone itself: At one of its ends the junction is not consistent with the germline gene, which may arise from a read error. The chain carries TRBV7-2 and TRBJ2-1, with 8 bases aligning to TRBD1. The CDR3 is 14 residues long. Germline loops: CDR1 SGHTA, CDR2 FQGNSA. CDR3 region: CASGGRTGNNEKFF. As DNA, the CDR3 is TGTGCAAGCGGTGGGAGGACAGGGAACAATGAGAAGTTCTTC.

There are many counts of this clone. The chain couples TRBV28 to TRBJ1-2; the D gene is possibly TRBD1 (6 bases). The CDR3 has 13 residues. Between the trimmed V and J ends, which lost 6 bases and 8 bases, there was a span of 16 bases. In germline, CDR1 is MDHEN, CDR2 SYDVKM. CDR3 DNA sequence: TGTGCCAGCAGAACAGGGCCCGTGAGCGGCTACACCTTC. Translated: CASRTGPVSGYTF.

This clone was observed a handful of times. At one end, the junction sequence differs from germline, possibly due to a read error. This rearrangement joins TRBV5-4 to TRBJ2-2; no clear D. Germline lookup yields CDR1 SGHNT and CDR2 YYREEE (reference sequence). The CDR3 is made up of 12 amino acids. The CDR3 protein is CASSLNIGELFF. CDR3 bases: TGTGCCAGCAGCTTGAACATCGGGGAGCTGTTTTTT.

Many counts were recorded for this clone. The chain is built from TRBV5-6 and TRBJ1-1; no firm D call. Deletions cut 4 bases from V and 0 bases from J, with 7 bases between. CDR3 length: 13 residues. Per the germline V gene, CDR1 is SGHDT and CDR2 is YYEEEE. CDR3 in amino acids: CASSPGVNTEAFF. The DNA for the CDR3 is TGTGCCAGCAGCCCCGGGGTGAACACTGAAGCTTTCTTT.

Regarding this clone: A much bigger clone sits one base away, suggesting this may be a read error. The sample carries other DNA sequences with the same CDR3. The chain carries TRBV20-1 and TRBJ2-3, with 7 positions matching TRBD2. V was clipped by 5 bases and J by 2 bases; unmatched bases: 10. This CDR3 has 15 amino acids. The V gene's germline CDR1 is DFQATT and CDR2 SNEGSKA (reference sequence). The CDR3 protein is CSARDYWGDTDTQYF. CDR3 in DNA: TGCAGTGCTCGGGACTACTGGGGAGACACAGATACGCAGTATTTT.

A note on this clone: A much larger clone is a single base away; this may be a read error. The chain links TRBV11-1 to TRBJ2-1, with D hard to call. V lost 5 bases, J lost 8 bases, and 19 bases lay in between. This CDR3 spans 15 amino acids. Looked up from germline, CDR1 is SGHAT and CDR2 is FQDESV (reference sequence). The CDR3 sequence is CASSNLVGCGDEQFF. CDR3 DNA sequence: TGTGCCAGCAGCAATTTAGTCGGGTGTGGAGATGAGCAGTTCTTC. Based on the CDR3 plus reference TRBV11-1 and TRBJ2-1, the full variable domain is EAEVAQSPRYKITEKSQAVAFWCDPISGHATLYWYRQILGQGPELLVQFQDESVVDDSQLPKDRFSAERLKGVDSTLKIQPAELGDSAMYLCASSNLVGCGDEQFFGPGTRLTVL.

This clone was found a few times. This chain uses TRBV10-1 with TRBJ2-7; 10 positions agree with TRBD1. Unmatched junction bases numbered 8, after V lost 3 bases and J lost 3 bases. CDR1 and CDR2 from the germline V gene are WNHNN and SYGVQD (reference sequence). The CDR3 runs to 16 residues. CDR3 in amino acids: CASSEPARTGGYEQYF. The CDR3 DNA reads TGCGCCAGCAGTGAACCGGCCCGGACAGGGGGCTACGAGCAGTACTTC.

The rearrangement links TRBV6-1 to TRBJ2-7, with D maybe TRBD1 (6 bases). CDR3 length: 15 residues. CDR1 is MNHNS, CDR2 SASEGT, per germline. V lost 6 bases to trimming and J lost 1 base, with 16 bases between them. CDR3 sequence reads: CASSLNRGGSYEQYF. CDR3 in DNA: TGTGCCAGCAGCTTGAATAGAGGGGGATCCTACGAGCAGTACTTC.

In this sample, this clone turned up a few times. A read error may explain this, as a much larger clone is one base away. V gene TRBV11-2 combines with J gene TRBJ1-2; 7 nucleotides match TRBD1. CDR3 size: 15 residues. Germline CDR1 and CDR2: SGHAT and FQNNGV. The CDR3 is CASSLGPGGGYCYTF. The CDR3 coding sequence is TGTGCCAGCAGCTTAGGTCCAGGGGGTGGCTATTGCTACACCTTC.

The chain joins TRBV18 to TRBJ2-7, with D hard to call. V lost 3 bases and J 2 bases, leaving 11 bases between the germline ends. The CDR3 covers 14 residues. Germline assignment: CDR1 KGHSH and CDR2 LQKENI. The CDR3 loop is CASSPSIAAYEQYF. In DNA form, the CDR3 reads TGTGCCAGCTCACCGTCGATAGCTGCCTACGAGCAGTACTTC.

This clone was counted between two and nine times. The V gene is TRBV20-1, the J gene TRBJ1-4, with D perhaps TRBD1 (6 bases). The length of the CDR3 is 13 residues. The ends were cut back, 2 bases at V and 7 bases at J, with 11 bases in the middle. Per germline, CDR1 DFQATT and CDR2 SNEGSKA (reference sequence). This chain's CDR3 is CSARLGGTEKLFF. In DNA, the CDR3 is TGCAGTGCTAGATTAGGGGGGACTGAAAAACTGTTTTTT.

The chain carries TRBV7-2 and TRBJ1-2, with D hard to call. The CDR3 extends over 14 amino acids. Between the trimmed V and J ends, which lost 5 bases and 0 bases, there was a span of 10 bases. Germline V gene sequence: CDR1 SGHTA, CDR2 FQGNSA. Here the CDR3 reads CASSPTSANYGYTF. CDR3 DNA sequence: TGTGCCAGCAGCCCCACTTCAGCTAACTATGGCTACACCTTC.

The table lists this clone with many counts. The CDR3 here is CATSDPREGGEKLFF. CDR3 nucleotide sequence: TGTGCCACCAGTGATCCACGGGAGGGCGGTGAAAAACTGTTTTTT. The rearrangement uses TRBV24-1 and TRBJ1-4; D call uncertain. The CDR3 spans 15 residues. In germline, CDR1 is KGHDR, CDR2 SFDVKD. Trimming removed 3 bases from V and 7 bases from J, with 14 bases in between.